Shown below are 2 T cell receptor beta chains from a single sample sequenced in a study of blood T cell repertoires in COVID-19. The assay was immunoSEQ multiplex PCR, and TCRdb's table has in-frame clones only and misses some. Of fewer than 300,000 clones listed, roughly 80% are singletons. The sequencing input was peripheral blood. The receptors stem from a woman aged 50 to 60 who had recovered from COVID-19.

V usage is TRBV14 and J usage is TRBJ2-1; D is undetermined. The CDR3 spans 10 residues. Germline values: CDR1 SGHDN, CDR2 FVKESK. The V and J ends lost 3 bases and 9 bases respectively, with 3 bases between them. CDR3 nucleotide sequence: TGTGCCAGCAGCCAGGCTGAGCAGTTCTTC. Translation gives CASSQAEQFF.

The V and J genes are TRBV15 and TRBJ2-4; 8 bases match TRBD1. The V gene's germline CDR1 is LNHNV and CDR2 YYDKDF (reference sequence). J was trimmed by 1 base and V by 5 bases; bases with no gene match: 16. The CDR3 totals 19 residues. CDR3 protein: CATSLARGLLRDAKNIQYF. For the CDR3, the DNA is TGTGCCACCAGCCTTGCCAGGGGGCTTCTTCGTGACGCCAAAAACATTCAGTACTTC.